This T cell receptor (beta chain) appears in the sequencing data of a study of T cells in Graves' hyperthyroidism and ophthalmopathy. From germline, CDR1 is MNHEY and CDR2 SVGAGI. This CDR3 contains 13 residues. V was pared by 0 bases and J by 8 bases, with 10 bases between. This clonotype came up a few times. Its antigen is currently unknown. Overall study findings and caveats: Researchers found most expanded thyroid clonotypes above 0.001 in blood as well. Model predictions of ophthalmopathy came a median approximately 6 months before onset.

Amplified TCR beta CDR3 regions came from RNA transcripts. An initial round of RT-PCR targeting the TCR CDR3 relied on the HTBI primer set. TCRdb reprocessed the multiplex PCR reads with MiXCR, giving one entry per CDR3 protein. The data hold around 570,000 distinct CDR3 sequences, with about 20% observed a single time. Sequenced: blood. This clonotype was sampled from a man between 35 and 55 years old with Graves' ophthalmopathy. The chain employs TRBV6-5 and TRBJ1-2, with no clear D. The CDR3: CASSYSTGMGYTF. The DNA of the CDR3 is TGTGCCAGCAGTTACTCGACGGGGATGGGCTACACCTTC.